This TCR beta chain was identified during a study of CXCR3-negative and CXCR3-positive naive CD8 T cells. The study sorted every CD8+ T cell subset in triplicate at 300,000 or so cells each. Germline V gene sequence: CDR1 ENHRY, CDR2 SYGVKD. The CDR3 is 19 amino acids. UMI-labeled TRB cDNA libraries were prepared by 5' RACE. TCRdb re-called the 5' RACE reads, yielding one record per CDR3 amino acid sequence without DNA. The ten most abundant clones cover less than 25% of a sample with fewer than 60,000 distinct CDR3 sequences. On this clonotype itself: The antigen is not known.

Study conclusions and caveats: Similar TRBV-TRBJ usage characterized naive CXCR3-negative and CXCR3-positive cells; memory cells differed. Both naive subsets carried similar amounts of surface CD5, so TCR strength was inferred from TRB CDR3 properties.

The specimen sequenced was memory CD8+ T cells from blood. The source of this sequence is a human donor in good health. Some clones in this sample may be carry-over from other donors' samples. The chain carries TRBV10-3 and TRBJ2-3; TCRdb's D call of TRBD1 is untestable without DNA. The CDR3 loop reads CAISEGDRVRIEGTDTQYF.